The source of this T cell receptor (beta chain) is a study of control samples from healthy donors and cancer patients. Profiling relied on immunoSEQ multiplex PCR, and the TCRdb table lists in-frame clones only, not all of them. The profile covers about 140,000 clones, with 88% appearing a single time and around 1.6% taken by the ten largest. The receptor was isolated from a man aged 18 to 29 in good health. The sample comprised blood.

The CDR3 DNA reads as TGTGCCAGCAGCTTGTTTAGGACTACGGGATACAATGAGCAGTTCTTC. It is translated as CASSLFRTTGYNEQFF. This rearrangement joins TRBV5-4 to TRBJ2-1; D is perhaps TRBD2 (6 bases). The CDR3 consists of 16 residues. Per the germline V gene, CDR1 is SGHNT and CDR2 is YYREEE (reference sequence). V was pared by 1 base and J by 4 bases, with 15 bases between.